This T cell receptor (beta chain) came from a study of blood T cells in healthy people across ages. A second PCR of 7 to 11 cycles used a sample-barcoded 5' primer and a J-beta primer mix. TCRdb processed the 5' RACE reads anew with MiXCR; each CDR3 protein has one entry. The table has approximately 810,000 distinct CDR3 sequences, under 30% seen once; the top ten hold around a sixth. This clonotype was found many times. The target antigen is unknown. Overall study findings and caveats: Naive and antigen-experienced cells could not be conclusively compared, given unsorted PBMCs. Expanded clonotype shifts may have been confounded, as the donors had an unknown CMV status. Long-lived and aged donors differed, with more naive CD4+ cells and higher diversity in the long-lived. Older individuals had lower TCR beta diversity per million T cells (the decline was roughly linear).

CDR1 and CDR2 (germline): ENHRY, SYGVKD. The ends lost 3 bases at V and 0 bases at J; junction bases unmatched: 5. This CDR3 is built from 15 residues. J is TRBJ2-7 and V is TRBV10-3, with TRBD1 matching over 7 bases. The source is a woman aged 80 or over in good health. Sequencing was performed on blood. CDR3 sequence (DNA): TGTGCCATCAGTGATTCCGGGACAGCCTCCTACGAGCAGTACTTC. Its protein is CAISDSGTASYEQYF.